The entry that follows covers one TCR beta chain sequence. This entry is derived from a study of blood T cell repertoires in COVID-19. Study summary: Acute and convalescent COVID-19 samples came from the United States, Italy and Spain.

The study recruited exposed participants who had met a COVID-19 case within 2 weeks before entry. Study processing details: Cell counts per sample came from amplifying reference gene primers. Some clones are missing from TCRdb's copy, which holds only in-frame ones; the method was immunoSEQ multiplex PCR. V, J and clone size are taken as reported in that table, and D and trimming were inferred from the DNA itself. The sample gives 270,000 or so clones, approximately 85% of which show up once; about 6.9% is in the top ten. Deletions cut 0 bases from V and 4 bases from J, with 14 bases between. The CDR3 covers 16 residues. Per germline, CDR1 SGHKS and CDR2 YYEKEE (reference sequence).

The sample consisted of PBMCs or T cells enriched from blood (not recorded which). This clonotype was sampled from a woman in her fifties or sixties who had been exposed to COVID-19. The rearrangement links TRBV5-5 to TRBJ1-5; D might be TRBD1 (5 bases). CDR3 amino acids: CASSLVVYGGNQPQHF. The CDR3 region has the DNA TGTGCCAGCAGCTTGGTAGTTTACGGGGGGAATCAGCCCCAGCATTTT.